These 26 T cell receptor beta chains share one sample of origin, sequenced in a study of Graves' ophthalmopathy and Graves' hyperthyroidism. Using RNA transcripts, the TCR beta CDR3 regions were amplified. A first-round RT-PCR used HTBI primers, followed by a second-round multiplex PCR. A single record per CDR3 protein comes from TCRdb applying MiXCR to the multiplex PCR reads. The repertoire holds about 1.1 million distinct CDR3 sequences, about 36% seen once, with 11% in the top ten. Sample: peripheral blood or thyroid tissue (not recorded which). These receptors originate from an adult man with Graves' hyperthyroidism.

Note on this clonotype: A read error may account for a junction end that differs from germline. This chain joins TRBV7-6 and TRBJ1-4, with D possibly matching TRBD1 (5 bases). The CDR3 totals 10 residues. Per the germline V gene, CDR1 is SGHVS and CDR2 is FNYEAQ. In nucleotides, the CDR3 is TGTGCCAGCAGCCTTGGACATCCTTTGTTT. This sequence encodes CASSLGHPLF.

Details on this clonotype: Just one base apart from a much larger clone, this may be a read error. V and J are TRBV9 and TRBJ2-5; the D gene could be TRBD1 or TRBD2 (6 bases each). The CDR3 contains 16 residues. V lost 3 bases and J lost 2, with 17 bases in between. From germline, CDR1 is SGDLS and CDR2 YYNGEE. The CDR3 bases are TGTGCCAGCAGCGCCTCCCTTAGGGGGGCACAAGAGACCCAGTACTTC. Translation gives CASSASLRGAQETQYF.

This chain uses TRBV7-9 with TRBJ2-2, with D tentatively TRBD2 (5 bases). Germline values: CDR1 SEHNR, CDR2 FQNEAQ (reference sequence). The length of the CDR3 is 17 residues. Trimming shortened V by 2 bases and J by 1 base, and 14 bases separated the two germline ends. The CDR3 region is CASSLIPTGMNTGELFF. For the CDR3, the DNA is TGTGCCAGCAGCTTAATTCCCACCGGGATGAACACCGGGGAGCTGTTTTTT.

This clonotype was detected only a few times. The rearrangement uses TRBV6-6 and TRBJ2-7; 8 bases match TRBD1. The V gene's germline CDR1 is MNHNY and CDR2 SVGAGI (reference sequence). This CDR3 contains 14 residues. V was pared by 2 bases and J by 4 bases, with 4 bases of the junction left unmatched. This chain's CDR3 is CASSYAQGAYEQYF. The CDR3 DNA reads TGTGCCAGCAGTTACGCCCAGGGGGCATACGAGCAGTACTTC.

This clonotype was recorded many times. The gene calls are TRBV9 and TRBJ2-6; tentatively, D is TRBD2 (5 bases). Germline V lookup: CDR1 SGDLS, CDR2 YYNGEE. V was shortened by 2 bases and J by 0 bases, with 6 bases between the two germline ends. The CDR3 is 15 amino acids. CDR3 in DNA: TGTGCCAGCAGCGTCGGGGACTCTGGGGCCAACGTCCTGACTTTC. Translation gives CASSVGDSGANVLTF.

This clonotype was seen repeatedly, ten times or more. This chain joins TRBV7-2 and TRBJ2-2; 7 bases map to TRBD2. V lost 7 bases to trimming and J lost 4 bases; unmatched junction nucleotides: 9. Germline CDR1 reads SGHTA; CDR2 reads FQGNSA. The CDR3 runs to 15 residues. CDR3 sequence reads: CASTGRAGSTGELFF. CDR3 nucleotide sequence: TGTGCCAGCACTGGGCGAGCGGGGTCCACCGGGGAGCTGTTTTTT.

This clonotype was recorded many times. The rearrangement links TRBV20-1 to TRBJ2-5; no clear D. Germline values: CDR1 DFQATT, CDR2 SNEGSKA (reference sequence). The CDR3 totals 16 residues. With 2 bases removed from V and 0 bases from J, the gap between germline ends came to 16 bases. The chain's CDR3 is CSARPYSEMYQETQYF. DNA for the CDR3: TGCAGTGCTAGACCCTACTCAGAGATGTACCAAGAGACCCAGTACTTC.

This chain links TRBV7-9 with TRBJ2-3, with D maybe TRBD1 (5 bases). Germline CDR1 reads SEHNR; CDR2 reads FQNEAQ (reference sequence). The CDR3 consists of 14 residues. Deletions cut 5 bases from V and 2 bases from J, with 11 bases between. For the CDR3, the DNA is TGTGCCAGCAGCCTTACAGGAGTCACAGATACGCAGTATTTT. As protein: CASSLTGVTDTQYF.

In its sample, this clonotype was seen many times. The chain uses TRBV11-2 and TRBJ1-2; D ambiguous. The CDR3 contains 12 residues. CDR1 and CDR2 from the germline V gene are SGHAT and FQNNGV. V was trimmed by 0 bases and J by 8 bases, leaving 7 bases between them. The CDR3 here is CASSLERVGYTF. The CDR3 region has the DNA TGTGCCAGCAGCTTAGAGAGGGTGGGCTACACCTTC.

In its sample, this clonotype was seen a few times. The rearrangement joins TRBV10-3 to TRBJ1-5; TRBD1 matches 10 bases. Trimming removed 3 bases from V and 2 bases from J; junction bases left unmatched: 4. This CDR3 spans 16 amino acids. CDR1 and CDR2 (germline): ENHRY, SYGVKD. DNA for the CDR3: TGTGCCATCAGTGAATCCGGGACAGGGGGCAATCAGCCCCAGCATTTT. It yields the protein CAISESGTGGNQPQHF.

V is TRBV12-3 or TRBV12-4 and J is TRBJ1-5; no firm D call. The V gene lost 5 bases and the J gene lost 0 bases, with 11 bases spanning the gap. The CDR3 has 15 residues. Here the CDR3 reads CASSGRRPSNQPQHF. CDR3 sequence (DNA): TGTGCCAGCAGTGGCCGGCGGCCTAGCAATCAGCCCCAGCATTTT.

The chain is built from TRBV7-9 and TRBJ2-7; tentatively, D is TRBD2 (5 bases). The CDR3 contains 13 residues. CDR1 is SEHNR and CDR2 is FQNEAQ in the germline V gene (reference sequence). V was clipped by 5 bases and J by 3 bases, with 11 bases between them. CDR3: CASSAPRDYEQYF. The CDR3 DNA reads TGTGCCAGCAGCGCACCTCGGGACTACGAGCAGTACTTC.

This clonotype was seen at least ten times. The chain uses TRBV10-2 and TRBJ1-4; possibly TRBD1 for D (5 bases). Per the germline V gene, CDR1 is WSHSY and CDR2 is SAAADI. V was trimmed by 4 bases and J by 0 bases, leaving 12 bases between them. There are 16 residues in the CDR3. CDR3: CASSGGSAATNEKLFF. CDR3 bases: TGCGCCAGCAGTGGGGGCTCGGCGGCAACTAATGAAAAACTGTTTTTT.

This clonotype was found a few times. The V gene is TRBV6-5, the J gene TRBJ1-1; D is unclear. V was trimmed by 1 base and J by 4 bases, leaving 7 bases between them. Germline CDR1 is MNHEY and CDR2 is SVGAGI. The CDR3 extends over 13 amino acids. The CDR3 reads CASSYLKVTEAFF. The CDR3 bases are TGTGCCAGCAGTTACTTGAAGGTCACTGAAGCTTTCTTT.

Details on this clonotype: At one boundary the junction diverges from the germline segment, which might be a read error. The chain is built from TRBV10-3 and TRBJ1-2; D possibly corresponds to TRBD1 (5 bases). The CDR3 loop spans 15 amino acids. CDR1 and CDR2 from the germline V gene are ENHRY and SYGVKD. The CDR3: CASSPVDPRDYGHTF. The CDR3 nucleotides read TGTGCCAGCAGCCCCGTTGATCCTCGGGACTATGGCCACACCTTC.

The table lists this clonotype with many counts. The genes are TRBV12-3 or TRBV12-4 and TRBJ1-5, with a tentative D call TRBD1 (5 bases). This CDR3 has 15 amino acids. The V end lost 4 bases, the J end lost 4 bases, and 14 bases lay between the germline ends. CDR3 in DNA: TGTGCCAGCAGTTCCGCGGACACACCTAATCAGCCCCAGCATTTT. Translating gives CASSSADTPNQPQHF.

This clonotype was found a few times. V usage is TRBV19 and J usage is TRBJ1-1; TRBD1 matches at 9 bases. Germline loops: CDR1 LNHDA, CDR2 SQIVND (reference sequence). CDR3 size: 15 residues. Trimming removed 3 bases from V and 5 bases from J; junction bases left unmatched: 7. As DNA, the CDR3 is TGTGCCAGTAGTATCTCGGACAGGGGTTTTACTGAAGCTTTCTTT. It specifies CASSISDRGFTEAFF.

This chain links TRBV29-1 with TRBJ2-7; 8 bases agree with TRBD2. V shed 1 base and J 3 bases; nucleotides not matched to a gene: 5. The V gene's germline CDR1 is SQVTM and CDR2 ANQGSEA. The CDR3 is 14 residues long. CDR3 amino acids: CSVEGSGGFYEQYF. The CDR3 nucleotides are TGCAGCGTTGAAGGTTCGGGAGGGTTCTACGAGCAGTACTTC.

Comment on this clonotype: This may stem from a read error, because a much larger clone lies one nucleotide away. This chain joins TRBV7-2 and TRBJ2-7; 8 positions agree with TRBD1. With V trimmed by 8 bases and J by 3 bases, 12 bases remained unmatched. Germline assignment: CDR1 SGHTA and CDR2 FQGNSA. The CDR3 length is 15 residues. For the CDR3, the DNA is TGTGCCAGCGGGCATTCCGGACAGGGTTTCTACGAGCAGTACTTC. It encodes CASGHSGQGFYEQYF.

This clonotype was seen ten or more times. The rearrangement links TRBV15 to TRBJ1-1; 10 positions agree with TRBD1. Germline V gene data show CDR1 as LNHNV and CDR2 as YYDKDF (reference sequence). The CDR3 runs to 17 residues. The junction had 8 bases not matched to a gene; V was cut back by 1 base and J by 3 bases. The CDR3 DNA is TGTGCCACCAGCAGAGTTGACAGGGGGCGTTTGGACACTGAAGCTTTCTTT. Residues: CATSRVDRGRLDTEAFF. The full variable domain, rest sourced from reference TRBV15 and TRBJ1-1, is DAMVIQNPRYQVTQFGKPVTLSCSQTLNHNVMYWYQQKSSQAPKLLFHYYDKDFNNEADTPDNFQSRRPNTSFCFLDIRSPGLGDTAMYLCATSRVDRGRLDTEAFFGQGTRLTVV.

The chain links TRBV6-1 to TRBJ1-3; D unresolved. Deletions cut 8 bases from V and 3 bases from J, with 8 bases between. This CDR3 has 12 amino acids. Germline V gene data show CDR1 as MNHNS and CDR2 as SASEGT. The CDR3, as DNA: TGTGCCAGCTCGACAAATGGAAACACCATATATTTT. It encodes CASSTNGNTIYF.

This clonotype was seen more than once but under ten times. J is TRBJ1-1 and V is TRBV5-1; TRBD1 agrees at 12 bases. This CDR3 has 16 residues. Germline V gene lookup returns CDR1 SGHRS and CDR2 YFSETQ. V shed 3 bases and J 4 bases; nucleotides not matched to a gene: 7. The CDR3 region has the DNA TGCGCCAGCAGCTCCGGGACAGGGGGCGTTGGCACTGAAGCTTTCTTT. It translates to CASSSGTGGVGTEAFF.

This clonotype was counted between two and nine times. A much larger clone sits a single nucleotide away, making a read error possible. V and J are TRBV24-1 and TRBJ2-5, with TRBD2 identical over 7 bases. Looked up from germline, CDR1 is KGHDR and CDR2 is SFDVKD. There are 14 residues in the CDR3. V shed 3 bases, J shed 9 bases, and the junction held 9 bases outside the gene matches. The CDR3 bases are TGTGCCACCAGTGATAAAGGACTAGTCGCGGCCCAGTACTTC. Its translation: CATSDKGLVAAQYF.

This clonotype was seen ten or more times. The CDR3 DNA sequence: TGTGCCAGCAGCTTAGAGGGGACCGATCTCTACGAGCAGTACTTC. Translating gives CASSLEGTDLYEQYF. This chain links TRBV7-8 with TRBJ2-7; tentatively, D is TRBD1 or TRBD2 (5 bases each). The V and J ends lost 1 base and 3 bases respectively, with 13 bases between them. The CDR3 consists of 15 residues. CDR1 and CDR2 (germline): SGHVS, FQNEAQ. The full variable domain, completed using reference TRBV7-8 and TRBJ2-7, is GAGVSQSPRYKVAKRGQDVALRCDPISGHVSLFWYQQALGQGPEFLTYFQNEAQLDKSGLPSDRFFAERPEGSVSTLKIQRTQQEDSAVYLCASSLEGTDLYEQYFGPGTRLTVT.

V usage is TRBV3-1 and J usage is TRBJ2-5, with a weak D call TRBD1 (6 bases). V was pared by 1 base and J by 1 base, with 10 bases between. The CDR3 runs 15 residues. Germline V gives CDR1 LGHDT, CDR2 YNNKEL (reference sequence). The DNA of the CDR3 is TGTGCCAGCAGCCAAGTGTGGACAGCCCAAGAGACCCAGTACTTC. It encodes CASSQVWTAQETQYF.

This clonotype was observed at least ten times. The CDR3 spells CASSPGLVAVRVYGYTF. The CDR3 DNA reads TGTGCCAGCAGCCCAGGCCTCGTGGCGGTCAGGGTCTATGGCTACACCTTC. This chain uses TRBV27 with TRBJ1-2; tentative D call: TRBD1 (5 bases). The length of the CDR3 is 17 residues. Germline lookup yields CDR1 MNHEY and CDR2 SMNVEV (reference sequence). V gave up 6 bases and J gave up 4 bases, with 24 bases separating them.